What follows are 4 T cell receptor beta chains derived from one specimen sequenced in a study of blood T cell repertoires in COVID-19. Profiling relied on immunoSEQ multiplex PCR, and the TCRdb table lists in-frame clones only, not all of them. The sample consists of under 200,000 clones, 88% of them appearing once. The sample consisted of peripheral blood. The receptors derive from a man in his forties with active or convalescent COVID-19.

The chain combines TRBV21-1 with TRBJ1-1; the table's D call, TRBD1, was not checked against the DNA. TRBV21-1 is classified as a pseudogene. The CDR3 totals 15 residues. The CDR3 sequence: CASTTGGANGTEAFF. CDR3 in DNA: TGTGCCAGCACTACAGGGGGCGCGAATGGCACTGAAGCTTTCTTT.

J is TRBJ2-7 and V is TRBV5-6; 7 bases match TRBD1. This CDR3 is built from 14 residues. Germline V gives CDR1 SGHDT, CDR2 YYEEEE. The trim removed 4 bases at V and 4 bases at J, leaving 8 bases unmatched. Written as DNA, the CDR3 is TGTGCCAGCAGCCCAGACAGGGCGAGGTACGAGCAGTACTTC. Translating it yields CASSPDRARYEQYF.

This clone was counted once. V usage is TRBV9 and J usage is TRBJ2-2; TRBD1 matches at 10 bases. V lost 3 bases and J lost 6; bases outside the gene matches: 8. CDR1 is SGDLS and CDR2 is YYNGEE in the germline V gene. CDR3 length equals 16 residues. CDR3 region: CASSARGQGRAGELFF. In DNA, the CDR3 is TGTGCCAGCAGCGCGAGGGGACAGGGGAGGGCCGGGGAGCTGTTTTTT.

This clone occurred once. The rearrangement uses TRBV9 and TRBJ2-7, with 9 bases that match TRBD2. Germline assignment: CDR1 SGDLS and CDR2 YYNGEE. The CDR3 consists of 15 residues. V trimming: 4 bases; J trimming: 6 bases; junction bases outside the gene matches: 11. Here the CDR3 DNA reads TGTGCCAGCAGCCCCTCTTCCGGGACTAGCTTCGAGCAGTACTTC. It is translated as CASSPSSGTSFEQYF.